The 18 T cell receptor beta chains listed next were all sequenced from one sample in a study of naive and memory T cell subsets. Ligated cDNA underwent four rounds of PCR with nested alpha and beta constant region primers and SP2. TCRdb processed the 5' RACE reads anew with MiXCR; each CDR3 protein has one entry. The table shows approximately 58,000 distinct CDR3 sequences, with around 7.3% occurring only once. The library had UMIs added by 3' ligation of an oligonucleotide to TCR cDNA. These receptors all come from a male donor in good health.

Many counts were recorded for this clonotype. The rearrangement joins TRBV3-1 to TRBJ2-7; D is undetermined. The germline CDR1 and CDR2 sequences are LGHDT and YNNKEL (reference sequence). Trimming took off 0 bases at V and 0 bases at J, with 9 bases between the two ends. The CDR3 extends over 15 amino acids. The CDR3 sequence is CASSQDPWSSYEQYF. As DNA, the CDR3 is TGTGCCAGCAGCCAAGATCCTTGGAGCTCCTACGAGCAGTACTTC.

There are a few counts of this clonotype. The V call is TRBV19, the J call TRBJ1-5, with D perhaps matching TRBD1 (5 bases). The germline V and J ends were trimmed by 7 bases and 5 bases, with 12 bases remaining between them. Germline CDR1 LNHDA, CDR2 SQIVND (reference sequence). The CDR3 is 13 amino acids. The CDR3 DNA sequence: TGTGCCAGTACTAGGGACGGCCATCAGCCCCAGCATTTT. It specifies CASTRDGHQPQHF.

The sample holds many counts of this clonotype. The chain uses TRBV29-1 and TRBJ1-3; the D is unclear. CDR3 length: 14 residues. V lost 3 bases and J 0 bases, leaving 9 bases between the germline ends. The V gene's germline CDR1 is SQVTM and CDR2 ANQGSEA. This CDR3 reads CSVELRSSGNTIYF. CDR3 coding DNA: TGCAGCGTTGAGCTAAGAAGCTCTGGAAACACCATATATTTT.

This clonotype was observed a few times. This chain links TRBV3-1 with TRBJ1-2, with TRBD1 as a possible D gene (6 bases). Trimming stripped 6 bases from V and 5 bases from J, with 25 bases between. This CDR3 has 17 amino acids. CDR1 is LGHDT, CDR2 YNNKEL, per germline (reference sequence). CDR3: CASSDRPHQIRNYGYTF. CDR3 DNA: TGTGCCAGCAGTGACAGGCCTCACCAGATAAGGAATTATGGCTACACCTTC.

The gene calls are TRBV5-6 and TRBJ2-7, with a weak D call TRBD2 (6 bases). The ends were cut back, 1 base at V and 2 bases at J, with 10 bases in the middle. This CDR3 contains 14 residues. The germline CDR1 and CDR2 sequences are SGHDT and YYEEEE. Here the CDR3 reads CASSLRGTAYEQYF. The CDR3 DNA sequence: TGTGCCAGCAGCTTGAGAGGGACTGCCTACGAGCAGTACTTC.

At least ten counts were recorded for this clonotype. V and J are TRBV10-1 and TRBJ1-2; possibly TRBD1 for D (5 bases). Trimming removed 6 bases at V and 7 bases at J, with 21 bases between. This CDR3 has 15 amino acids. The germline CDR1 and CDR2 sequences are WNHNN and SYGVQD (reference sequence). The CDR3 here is CASSGGTRRERGYTF. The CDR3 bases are TGCGCCAGCAGCGGGGGGACTCGCCGGGAACGTGGCTACACCTTC.

The CDR3: CASSPGLAENTGELFF. In DNA, the CDR3 is TGTGCCAGCTCACCTGGACTAGCAGAAAACACCGGGGAGCTGTTTTTT. The J gene is TRBJ2-2, the V gene TRBV18, with TRBD2 matching over 8 bases. Germline CDR1 and CDR2: KGHSH and LQKENI. The CDR3 covers 16 residues. Trimming cost V 3 bases and J 2 bases; bases outside gene matches: 5.

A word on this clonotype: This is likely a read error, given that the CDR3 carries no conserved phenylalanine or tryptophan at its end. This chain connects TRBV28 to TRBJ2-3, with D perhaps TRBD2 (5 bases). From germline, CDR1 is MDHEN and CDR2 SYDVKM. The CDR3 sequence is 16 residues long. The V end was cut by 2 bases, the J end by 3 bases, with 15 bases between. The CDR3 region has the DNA TGTGCCAGCAGTTTAAGCGGACGCCCGAGGACAGATACGCAGTATTAT. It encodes CASSLSGRPRTDTQYY.

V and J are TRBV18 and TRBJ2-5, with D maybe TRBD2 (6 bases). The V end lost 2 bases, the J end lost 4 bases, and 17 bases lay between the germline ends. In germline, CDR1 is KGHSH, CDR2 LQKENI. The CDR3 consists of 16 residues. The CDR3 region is CASSPTNGGLGETQYF. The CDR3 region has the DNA TGTGCCAGCTCACCAACTAACGGGGGTCTGGGAGAGACCCAGTACTTC.

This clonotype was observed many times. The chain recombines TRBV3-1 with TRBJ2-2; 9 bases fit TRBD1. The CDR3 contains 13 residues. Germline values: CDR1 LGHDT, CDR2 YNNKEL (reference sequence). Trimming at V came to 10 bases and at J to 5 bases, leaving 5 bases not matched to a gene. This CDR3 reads CATTTGGTGELFF. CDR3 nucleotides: TGTGCCACGACGACAGGGGGTACCGGGGAGCTGTTTTTT. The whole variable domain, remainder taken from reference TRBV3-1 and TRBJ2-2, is DTAVSQTPKYLVTQMGNDKSIKCEQNLGHDTMYWYKQDSKKFLKIMFSYNNKELIINETVPNRFSPKSPDKAHLNLHINSLELGDSAVYFCATTTGGTGELFFGEGSRLTVL.

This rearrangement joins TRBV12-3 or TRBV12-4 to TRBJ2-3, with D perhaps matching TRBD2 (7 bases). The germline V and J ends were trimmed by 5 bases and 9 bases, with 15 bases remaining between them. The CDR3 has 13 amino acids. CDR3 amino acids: CASSREVTGTQYF. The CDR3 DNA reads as TGTGCCAGCAGTCGGGAGGTCACAGGGACGCAGTATTTT.

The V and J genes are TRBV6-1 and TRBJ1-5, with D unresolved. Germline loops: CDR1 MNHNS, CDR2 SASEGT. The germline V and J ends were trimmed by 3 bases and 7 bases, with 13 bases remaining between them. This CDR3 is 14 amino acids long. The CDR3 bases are TGTGCCAGCAGTGACAGGAGTAGAGGCCAGCCCCAGCATTTT. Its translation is CASSDRSRGQPQHF.

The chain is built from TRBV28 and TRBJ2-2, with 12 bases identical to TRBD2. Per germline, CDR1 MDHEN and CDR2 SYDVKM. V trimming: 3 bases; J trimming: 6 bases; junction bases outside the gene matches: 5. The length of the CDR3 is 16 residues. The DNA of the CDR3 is TGTGCCAGCAGTTTTTCACTAGCGGGAGGCGCCGGGGAGCTGTTTTTT. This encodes CASSFSLAGGAGELFF.

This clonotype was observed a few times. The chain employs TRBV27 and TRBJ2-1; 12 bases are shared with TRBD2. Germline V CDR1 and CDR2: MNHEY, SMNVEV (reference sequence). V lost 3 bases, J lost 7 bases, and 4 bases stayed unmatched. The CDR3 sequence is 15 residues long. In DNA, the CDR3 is TGTGCCAGCAGTTTCATGACTAGCGGGAGTAATGAGCAGTTCTTC. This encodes CASSFMTSGSNEQFF.

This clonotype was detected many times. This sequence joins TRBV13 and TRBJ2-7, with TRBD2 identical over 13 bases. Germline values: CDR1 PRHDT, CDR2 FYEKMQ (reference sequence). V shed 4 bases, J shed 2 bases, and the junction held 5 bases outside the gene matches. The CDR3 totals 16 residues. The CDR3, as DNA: TGTGCCAGCAGCTCCGGACTAGCGGGAGCAACCTACGAGCAGTACTTC. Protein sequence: CASSSGLAGATYEQYF.

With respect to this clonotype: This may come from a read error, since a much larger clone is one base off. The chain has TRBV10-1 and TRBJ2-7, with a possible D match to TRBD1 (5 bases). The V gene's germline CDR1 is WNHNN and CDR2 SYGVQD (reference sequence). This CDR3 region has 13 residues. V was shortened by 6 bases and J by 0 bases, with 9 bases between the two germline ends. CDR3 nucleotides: TGCGCCAGCAGGGACACGAACTCCTACGAGCAGTACTTC. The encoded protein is CASRDTNSYEQYF.

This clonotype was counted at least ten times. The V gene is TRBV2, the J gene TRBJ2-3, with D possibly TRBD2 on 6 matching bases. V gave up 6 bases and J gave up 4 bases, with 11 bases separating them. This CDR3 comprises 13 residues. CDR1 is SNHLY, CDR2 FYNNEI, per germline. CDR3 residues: CASRGLQPDTQYF. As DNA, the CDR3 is TGTGCCAGCAGGGGACTCCAACCAGATACGCAGTATTTT. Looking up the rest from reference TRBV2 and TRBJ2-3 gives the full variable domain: EPEVTQTPSHQVTQMGQEVILRCVPISNHLYFYWYRQILGQKVEFLVSFYNNEISEKSEIFDDQFSVERPDGSNFTLKIRSTKLEDSAMYFCASRGLQPDTQYFGPGTRLTVL.

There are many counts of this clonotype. The CDR3 spells CASSYSNIDTDTQYF. CDR3 nucleotide sequence: TGTGCCAGCAGTTACTCGAATATAGACACAGATACGCAGTATTTT. The genes are TRBV6-5 and TRBJ2-3, with D hard to call. Trimming removed 0 bases at V and 2 bases at J, with 9 bases between. This CDR3 spans 15 amino acids. CDR1 is MNHEY and CDR2 is SVGAGI in the germline V gene.